Detailed here is one T cell receptor beta chain. Fresh-frozen tumor tissue and more than two years of survival data were available for all. This sample was included in a study of glioma-infiltrating T cells after dendritic cell vaccination. Across the study: Dendritic cells derived from monocytes and pulsed with autologous tumor lysate formed the vaccine. Dendritic cell vaccine was injected intradermally three times, biweekly.

Libraries were prepared by immunoSEQ multiplex PCR; TCRdb keeps only in-frame clonotypes and omits some of them. The sample includes around 72,000 clones, 81% of them seen just once. V shed 1 base and J shed 11 bases, with 11 bases lying between them. Germline V lookup: CDR1 SEHNR, CDR2 FQNEAQ (reference sequence). The CDR3 totals 12 residues. This clonotype was obtained from a human donor with glioblastoma. The chain has TRBV7-9 and TRBJ1-1; D ambiguous. The specimen comprised blood, sampled before dendritic cell vaccination. CDR3 in DNA: TGTGCCAGCAGCTTAGAGCCCCTAGAGGCTTTCTTT. It yields the protein CASSLEPLEAFF.